The clone carrying this T cell receptor (beta chain) has just a few counts. What it binds is unknown. TCRdb processed the RT-PCR reads anew with MiXCR; each CDR3 protein has one entry. This sample carries a few hundred thousand distinct CDR3 sequences, roughly 22% of them seen once, and the ten largest clones take roughly 10%. CDR1 and CDR2 from the germline V gene are SQVTM and ANQGSEA. With 2 bases removed from V and 8 bases from J, the gap between germline ends came to 9 bases. The CDR3 runs to 11 residues. The sample comes from a study of response to subunit inactivated influenza vaccine. Study-wide results and limits: The authors proposed limited new T cell recruitment per seasonal influenza vaccination.

This rearrangement joins TRBV29-1 to TRBJ1-2; D gene uncertain. The sample in question was PBMCs from blood, obtained 21 months after vaccination. The sequence was collected from a man aged 50 to 69 who received an inactivated influenza vaccine. The CDR3 nucleotides are TGCAGCGTTGAACGGGGAGGGGGCTACACCTTC. Translated, it gives CSVERGGGYTF. The complete variable domain, with remaining parts taken from reference TRBV29-1 and TRBJ1-2, reads SAVISQKPSRDICQRGTSLTIQCQVDSQVTMMFWYRQQPGQSLTLIATANQGSEATYESGFVIDKFPISRPNLTFSTLTVSNMSPEDSSIYLCSVERGGGYTFGSGTRLTVV.